This T cell receptor (beta chain) derives from a study of T cell clonotyping in hematopoietic cell transplantation. Study results and limitations: No sorting was done, leaving CD4 and CD8 contributions mixed.

Recipients were bled about 28 days pretransplant and at posttransplant days 30, 100, 180. Points on this clone: The antigen remains unidentified.

CDR1 is MNHEY, CDR2 SVGAGI, per germline. V lost 2 bases and J lost 7, with 12 bases in between. The CDR3 totals 15 residues. Clones were read by immunoSEQ multiplex PCR, and TCRdb kept only the in-frame ones, dropping some. The sample has 13,000 or so clones, approximately 97% seen once. This TCR was recovered from a female patient aged 50-59 years who had an allogeneic stem cell transplant from an unrelated donor, so T cells may come from the graft donor. Some clones in this sample may be carry-over from other donors' samples. This specimen was peripheral blood mononuclear cells, taken 30 days after allogeneic stem cell transplant. This chain connects TRBV6-5 to TRBJ1-6; no firm D call. The CDR3 is CASSYGRGGNSPLHF. In nucleotides, the CDR3 is TGTGCCAGCAGTTACGGACGGGGAGGAAATTCACCCCTCCACTTT.